Included here is one T cell receptor beta chain sequence, with context. Its antigen is as yet unknown. The PCR had 60 Vbeta and 13 Jbeta primers. Here immunoSEQ multiplex PCR was the method, and the copy in TCRdb shows in-frame clones only, minus some. The sample yields around 300,000 clones, approximately 70% seen once. CDR3 size: 15 residues. Trimming took off 4 bases at V and 5 bases at J, with 15 bases between the two ends. Looked up from germline, CDR1 is SGDLS and CDR2 is YYNGEE. These data belong to a study of cytomegalovirus exposure and HLA in healthy donors. Study information: Earlier findings included some 120 million unique TCR beta sequences obtained from 170 million or so T cells.

The study, taken as a whole, reports: V- and J-gene trimming of TCR beta was linked (in a later analysis) to a missense DCLRE1C variant.

The specimen sequenced was PBMCs. The rearrangement uses TRBV9 and TRBJ1-4; tentatively, D is TRBD1 (5 bases). This sequence originates from a female donor in good health and CMV-seronegative. The CDR3 loop is CASSSQTAGNEKLFF. CDR3 sequence (DNA): TGTGCCAGCAGCTCCCAGACAGCGGGGAATGAAAAACTGTTTTTT.